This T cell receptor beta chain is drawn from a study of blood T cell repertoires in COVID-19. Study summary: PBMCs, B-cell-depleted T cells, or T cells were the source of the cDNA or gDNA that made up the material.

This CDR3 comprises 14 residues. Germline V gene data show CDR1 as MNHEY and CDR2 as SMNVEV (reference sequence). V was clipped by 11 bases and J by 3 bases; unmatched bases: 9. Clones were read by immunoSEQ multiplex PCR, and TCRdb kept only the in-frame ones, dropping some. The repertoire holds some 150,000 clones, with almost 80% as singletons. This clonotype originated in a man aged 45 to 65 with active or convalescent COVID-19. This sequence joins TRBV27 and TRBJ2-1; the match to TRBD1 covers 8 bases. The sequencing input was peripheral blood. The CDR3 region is CAGARTGFYNEQFF. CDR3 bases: TGTGCCGGGGCCAGGACAGGGTTCTACAATGAGCAGTTCTTC.